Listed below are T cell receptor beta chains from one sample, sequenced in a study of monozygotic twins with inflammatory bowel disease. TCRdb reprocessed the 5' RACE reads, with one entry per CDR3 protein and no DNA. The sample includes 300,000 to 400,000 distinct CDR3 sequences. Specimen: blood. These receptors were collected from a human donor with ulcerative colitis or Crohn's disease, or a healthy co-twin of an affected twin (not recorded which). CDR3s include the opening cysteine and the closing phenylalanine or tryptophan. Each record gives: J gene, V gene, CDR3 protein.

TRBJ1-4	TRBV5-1	CASSLDHERDEKLFF
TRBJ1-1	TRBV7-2	CASSPDRVGATEAFF
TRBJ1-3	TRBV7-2	CASSSLQGSSGNTIYF
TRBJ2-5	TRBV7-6	CASSLAGRILETQYF
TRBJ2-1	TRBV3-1	CASSPGTVDVGFF
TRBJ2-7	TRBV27	CASSWDRSYEQYF
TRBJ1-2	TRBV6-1	CASSLTPGQAIYGYTF
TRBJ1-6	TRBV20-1	CSAKDIPNSPLHF
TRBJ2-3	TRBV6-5	CASSYLTGSTDTQYF
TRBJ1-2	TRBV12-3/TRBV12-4	CASSLAENRVRNYGYTF
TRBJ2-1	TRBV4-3	CASSSRTGRRWSSYNEQFF
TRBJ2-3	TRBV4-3	CASSQGGGFDLDTQYF
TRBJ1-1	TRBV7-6	CASSSGLMSTEAFF
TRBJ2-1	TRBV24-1	CATSGSTGGREQFF
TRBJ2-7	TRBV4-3	CASSQESLAGSYEQYF
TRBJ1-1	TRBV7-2	CASSFAGHQGAEAFF
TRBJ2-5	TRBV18	CASSPPTLFQETQYF
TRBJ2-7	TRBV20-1	CSARAFQVNSYEQYF
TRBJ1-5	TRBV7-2	CASSYQGNQPQHF
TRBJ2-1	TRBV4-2	CASSQDERGASGEQFF
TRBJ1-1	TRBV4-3	CASSQGTNLNTEAFF
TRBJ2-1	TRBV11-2	CASSLIGQEQFF
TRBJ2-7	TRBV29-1	CSVVWDLLQYF
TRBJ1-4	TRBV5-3	CARRMEKGRRLRKLFF
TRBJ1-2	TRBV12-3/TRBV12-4	CASTPTGNYGYTF
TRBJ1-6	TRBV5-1	CASKLQGTNSPLHF
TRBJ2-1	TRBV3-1	CASSLRGVVAYNEQFF
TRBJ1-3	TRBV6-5	CASSFDKAAGNTIYF
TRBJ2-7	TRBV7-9	CASSLAQLAVYEQYF
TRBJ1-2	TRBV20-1	CSARLDTTNYGYTF
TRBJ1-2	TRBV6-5	CTSSYPGSTIYGYTF
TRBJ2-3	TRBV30	CAWSGLSGKDTDTQYF
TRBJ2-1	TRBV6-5	CASKDHYNEQFF
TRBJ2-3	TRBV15	CATSTHQGVPTQYF
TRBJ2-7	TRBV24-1	CATSDSKTGMGMEQYF
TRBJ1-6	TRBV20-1	CSARSGTANNSPLHF
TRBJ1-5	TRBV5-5	CASSFMTHPNQPQHF
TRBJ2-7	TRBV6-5	CASSSPGQGAQEQYF
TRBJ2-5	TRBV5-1	CASSIRTGRGETQYF
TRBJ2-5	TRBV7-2	CASSRDTRGETQYF
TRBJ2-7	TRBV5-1	CASSLAWTGGFEEQYF
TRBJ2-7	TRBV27	CASSFIGGKVASYEQYF
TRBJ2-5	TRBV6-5	CASSYQSIQGETQYF
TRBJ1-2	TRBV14	CASSHTRRTQENYGYTF
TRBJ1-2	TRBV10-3	CAISEPDREGSYTF
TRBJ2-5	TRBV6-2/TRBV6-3	CASRRGLERETQYF
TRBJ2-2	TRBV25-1	CASMAQTNTGELFF
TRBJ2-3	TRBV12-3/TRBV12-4	CASIQTLGLTATQYF
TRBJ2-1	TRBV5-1	CASSLDRGNLYKQFF
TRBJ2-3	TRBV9	CASSVATSGGTDTQYF
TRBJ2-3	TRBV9	CASSPRTRTDTQYF
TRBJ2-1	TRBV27	CASRQLTDRVDNEQFF